This T cell receptor beta chain stems from a study of metastatic and nonmetastatic thyroid tumors. TCRdb called clones again from the PCR reads with MiXCR. In the table there are around 30,000 clones, approximately 15% of which are singletons. Germline CDR1 and CDR2: LNHDA and SQIVND (reference sequence). The CDR3 length is 14 residues. The ends lost 5 bases at V and 6 bases at J; junction bases unmatched: 6. This clone was picked up many times. Patients underwent thyroid surgery, and none had received any treatment before it. This clonotype was sampled from a female donor with papillary thyroid cancer or a benign thyroid nodule (not recorded which). Some clones in this sample may be carry-over from other donors' samples. The sample taken for sequencing was blood. The chain links TRBV19 to TRBJ1-5, with 8 bases fitting TRBD1. The CDR3 sequence is CASSGRQGRQPQHF. CDR3 nucleotides: TGTGCCAGTAGTGGGCGACAGGGGCGTCAGCCCCAGCATTTT.